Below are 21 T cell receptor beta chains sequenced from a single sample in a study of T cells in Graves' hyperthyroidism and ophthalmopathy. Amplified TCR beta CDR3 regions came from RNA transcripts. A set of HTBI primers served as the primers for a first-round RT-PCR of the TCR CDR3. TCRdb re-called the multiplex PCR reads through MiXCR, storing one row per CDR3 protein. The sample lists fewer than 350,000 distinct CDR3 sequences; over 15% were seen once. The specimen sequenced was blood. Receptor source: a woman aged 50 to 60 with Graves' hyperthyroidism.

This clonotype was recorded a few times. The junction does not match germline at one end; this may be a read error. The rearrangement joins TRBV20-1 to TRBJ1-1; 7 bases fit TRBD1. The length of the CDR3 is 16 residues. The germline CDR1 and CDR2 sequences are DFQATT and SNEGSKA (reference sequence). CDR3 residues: CSAPLPPGQSNTEASF. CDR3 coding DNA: TGCAGTGCTCCGTTACCGCCGGGACAGTCGAACACTGAAGCTTCCTTT.

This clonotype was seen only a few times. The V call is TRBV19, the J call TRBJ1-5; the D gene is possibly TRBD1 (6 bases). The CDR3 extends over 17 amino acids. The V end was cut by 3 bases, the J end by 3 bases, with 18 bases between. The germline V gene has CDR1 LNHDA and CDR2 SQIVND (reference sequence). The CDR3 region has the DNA TGTGCCAGTAGTATGGGGGGCAGAAATCCCAACAATCAGCCCCAGCATTTT. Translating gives CASSMGGRNPNNQPQHF.

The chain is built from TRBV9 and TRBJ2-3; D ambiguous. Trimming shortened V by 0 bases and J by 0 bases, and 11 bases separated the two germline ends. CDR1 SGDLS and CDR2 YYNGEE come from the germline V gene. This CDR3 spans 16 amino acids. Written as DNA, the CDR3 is TGTGCCAGCAGCGTAGCCCCCGACCCCAGCACAGATACGCAGTATTTT. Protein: CASSVAPDPSTDTQYF.

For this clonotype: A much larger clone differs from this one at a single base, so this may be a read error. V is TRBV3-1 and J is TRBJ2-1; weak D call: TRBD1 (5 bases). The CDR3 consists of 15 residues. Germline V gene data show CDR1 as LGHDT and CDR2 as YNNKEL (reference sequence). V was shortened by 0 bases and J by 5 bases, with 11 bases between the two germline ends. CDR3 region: CASSQEQEWDNEQFF. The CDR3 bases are TGTGCCAGCAGCCAAGAACAGGAATGGGACAATGAGCAGTTCTTC.

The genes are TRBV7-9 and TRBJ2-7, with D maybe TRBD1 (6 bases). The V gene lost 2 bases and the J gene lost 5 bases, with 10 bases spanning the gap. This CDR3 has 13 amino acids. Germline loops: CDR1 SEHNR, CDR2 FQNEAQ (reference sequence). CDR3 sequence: CASSLTGYHEQYF. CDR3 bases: TGTGCCAGCAGCTTAACAGGGTACCACGAGCAGTACTTC.

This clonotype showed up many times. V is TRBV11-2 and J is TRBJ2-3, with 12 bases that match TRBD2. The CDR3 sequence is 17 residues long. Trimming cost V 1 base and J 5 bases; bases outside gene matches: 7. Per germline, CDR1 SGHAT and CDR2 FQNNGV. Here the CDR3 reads CASSLGALAGGRDTQYF. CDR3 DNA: TGTGCCAGCAGCTTAGGGGCACTAGCGGGGGGACGAGATACGCAGTATTTT. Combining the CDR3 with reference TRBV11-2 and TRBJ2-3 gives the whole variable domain EAGVAQSPRYKIIEKRQSVAFWCNPISGHATLYWYQQILGQGPKLLIQFQNNGVVDDSQLPKDRFSAERLKGVDSTLKIQPAKLEDSAVYLCASSLGALAGGRDTQYFGPGTRLTVL.

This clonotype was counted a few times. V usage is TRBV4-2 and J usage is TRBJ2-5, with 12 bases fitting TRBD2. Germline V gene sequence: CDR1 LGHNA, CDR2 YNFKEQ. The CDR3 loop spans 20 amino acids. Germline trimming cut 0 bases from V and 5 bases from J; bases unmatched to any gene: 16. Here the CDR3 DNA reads TGTGCCAGCAGCCAAGATGCGGGACTAGCGGGTCCGGCGACCTATGAGACCCAGTACTTC. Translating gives CASSQDAGLAGPATYETQYF.

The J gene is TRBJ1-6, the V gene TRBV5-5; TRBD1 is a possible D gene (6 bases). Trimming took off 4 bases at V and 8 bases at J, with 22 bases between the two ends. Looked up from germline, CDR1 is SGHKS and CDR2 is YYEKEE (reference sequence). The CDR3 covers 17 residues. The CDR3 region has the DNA TGTGCCAGCAGCCAAGATAAGGCAAGGCAGGGGTATTCACCCCTCCACTTT. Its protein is CASSQDKARQGYSPLHF.

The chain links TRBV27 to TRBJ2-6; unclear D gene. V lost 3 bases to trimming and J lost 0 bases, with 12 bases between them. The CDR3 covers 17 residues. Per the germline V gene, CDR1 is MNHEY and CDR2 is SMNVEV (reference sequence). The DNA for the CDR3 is TGTGCCAGCAGTTTGAGGCAGACTGCCTCTGGGGCCAACGTCCTGACTTTC. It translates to CASSLRQTASGANVLTF.

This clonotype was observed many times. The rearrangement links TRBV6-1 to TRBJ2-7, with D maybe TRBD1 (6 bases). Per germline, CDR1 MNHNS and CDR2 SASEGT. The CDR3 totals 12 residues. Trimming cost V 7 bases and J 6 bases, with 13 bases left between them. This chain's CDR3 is CASKAGAGEQYF. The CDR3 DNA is TGTGCCAGCAAAGCAGGGGCAGGCGAGCAGTACTTC.

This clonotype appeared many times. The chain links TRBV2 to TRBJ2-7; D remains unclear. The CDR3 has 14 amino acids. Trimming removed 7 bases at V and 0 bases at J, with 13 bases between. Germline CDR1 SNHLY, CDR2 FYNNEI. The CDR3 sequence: CASMEGIISYEQYV. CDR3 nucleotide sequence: TGTGCCAGCATGGAAGGGATTATCTCCTACGAGCAGTACGTC.

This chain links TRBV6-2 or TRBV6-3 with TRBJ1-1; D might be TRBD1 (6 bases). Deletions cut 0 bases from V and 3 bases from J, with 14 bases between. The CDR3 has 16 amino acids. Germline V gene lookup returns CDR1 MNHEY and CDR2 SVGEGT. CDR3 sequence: CASSYSSDRRDTEAFF. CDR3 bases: TGTGCCAGCAGTTACTCGTCCGACAGGAGAGACACTGAAGCTTTCTTT.

The CDR3 bases are TGTGCCAGCAGTGGAGGGACACTTGGTAATGAAAAACTGTTTTTT. This translates into CASSGGTLGNEKLFF. The chain has TRBV27 and TRBJ1-4; D may be TRBD1 (6 bases). Germline V gene sequence: CDR1 MNHEY, CDR2 SMNVEV (reference sequence). Deletions cut 5 bases from V and 4 bases from J, with 14 bases between. The CDR3 totals 15 residues.

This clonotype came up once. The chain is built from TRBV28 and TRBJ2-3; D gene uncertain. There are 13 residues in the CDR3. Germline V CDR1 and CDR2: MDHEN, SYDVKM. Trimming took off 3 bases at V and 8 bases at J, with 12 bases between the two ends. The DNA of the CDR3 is TGTGCCAGCAGTTTGGCCCTCTCAGGTACGCAGTATTTT. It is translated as CASSLALSGTQYF.

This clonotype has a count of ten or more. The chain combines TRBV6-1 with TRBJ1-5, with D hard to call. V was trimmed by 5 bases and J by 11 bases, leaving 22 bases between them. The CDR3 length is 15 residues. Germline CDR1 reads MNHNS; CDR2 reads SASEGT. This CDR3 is CASSPALRGRGTQHF. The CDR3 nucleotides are TGTGCCAGCAGTCCCGCCCTCAGAGGGCGCGGGACCCAGCATTTT.

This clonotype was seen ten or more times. The CDR3 bases are TGTGCCAGCAGTGAGGGGCTAGCCACTAATCAAGAGACCCAGTACTTC. It encodes CASSEGLATNQETQYF. The chain joins TRBV6-1 to TRBJ2-5; tentatively, D is TRBD1 or TRBD2 (5 bases each). Germline V CDR1 and CDR2: MNHNS, SASEGT. The ends were cut back, 3 bases at V and 2 bases at J, with 16 bases in the middle. The CDR3 sequence is 16 residues long.

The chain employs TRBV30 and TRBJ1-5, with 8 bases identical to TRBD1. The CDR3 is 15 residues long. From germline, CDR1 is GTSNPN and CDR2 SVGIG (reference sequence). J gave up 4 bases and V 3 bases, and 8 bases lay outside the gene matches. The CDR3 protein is CAWSGGQGSNQPQHF. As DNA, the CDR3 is TGTGCCTGGAGCGGCGGACAGGGCTCAAATCAGCCCCAGCATTTT. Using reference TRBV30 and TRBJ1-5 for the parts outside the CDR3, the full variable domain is SQTIHQWPATLVQPVGSPLSLECTVEGTSNPNLYWYRQAAGRGLQLLFYSVGIGQISSEVPQNLSASRPQDRQFILSSKKLLLSDSGFYLCAWSGGQGSNQPQHFGDGTRLSIL.

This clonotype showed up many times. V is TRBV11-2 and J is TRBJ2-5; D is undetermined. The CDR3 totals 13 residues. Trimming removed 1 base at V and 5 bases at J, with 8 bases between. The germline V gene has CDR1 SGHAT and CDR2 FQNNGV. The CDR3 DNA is TGTGCCAGCAGCTTAGGTTGGCGGGAGACCCAGTACTTC. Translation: CASSLGWRETQYF.

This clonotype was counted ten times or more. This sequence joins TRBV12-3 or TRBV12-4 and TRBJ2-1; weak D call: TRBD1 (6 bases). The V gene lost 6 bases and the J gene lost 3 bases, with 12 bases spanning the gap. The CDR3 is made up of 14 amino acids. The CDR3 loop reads CASSSRGNYNEQFF. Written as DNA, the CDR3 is TGTGCCAGCAGCTCCAGGGGCAACTACAATGAGCAGTTCTTC.

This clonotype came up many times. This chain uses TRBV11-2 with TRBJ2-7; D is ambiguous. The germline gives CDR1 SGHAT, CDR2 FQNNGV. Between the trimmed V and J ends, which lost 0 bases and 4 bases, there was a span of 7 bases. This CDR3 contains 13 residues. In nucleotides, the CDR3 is TGTGCCAGCAGCTTAGAAACCCTTTACGAGCAGTACTTC. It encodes CASSLETLYEQYF.

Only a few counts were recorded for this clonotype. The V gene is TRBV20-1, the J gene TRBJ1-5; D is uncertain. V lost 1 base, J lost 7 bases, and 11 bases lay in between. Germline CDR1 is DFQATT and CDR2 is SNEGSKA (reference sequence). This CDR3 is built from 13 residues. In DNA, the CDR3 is TGCAGTGCTAGAGTGATCCCAGGCCAGCCCCAGCATTTT. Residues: CSARVIPGQPQHF.